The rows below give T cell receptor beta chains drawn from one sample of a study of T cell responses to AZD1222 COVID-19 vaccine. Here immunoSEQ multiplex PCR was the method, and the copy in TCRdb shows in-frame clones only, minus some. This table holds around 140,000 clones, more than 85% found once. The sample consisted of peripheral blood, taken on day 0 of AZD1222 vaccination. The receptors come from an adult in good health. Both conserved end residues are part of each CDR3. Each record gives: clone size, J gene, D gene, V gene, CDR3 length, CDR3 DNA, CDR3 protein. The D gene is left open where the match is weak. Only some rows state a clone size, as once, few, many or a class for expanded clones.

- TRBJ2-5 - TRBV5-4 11 TGTGCCAGCGGCTCGAAAGAGACCCAGTACTTC CASGSKETQYF
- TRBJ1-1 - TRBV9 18 TGTGCCAGCAGCGTAGATGGTGTGGCAGGGAATTTTGGCACTGAAGCTTTCTTT CASSVDGVAGNFGTEAFF
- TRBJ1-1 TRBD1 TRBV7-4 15 TGTGCCAGCAGCCAGGGACAGCGAGTGAACACTGAAGCTTTCTTT CASSQGQRVNTEAFF
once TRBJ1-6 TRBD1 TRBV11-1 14 TGTGCCAGCAGCCCGAGACAGGGTAACTCACCCCTCCACTTT CASSPRQGNSPLHF
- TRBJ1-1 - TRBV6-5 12 TGTGCCAGCAGTTCCCGACAGCGTGAAGCTTTCTTT CASSSRQREAFF
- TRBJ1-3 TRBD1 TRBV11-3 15 TGTGCCAGCAGCCAGTTACAGGGGGCTGGAAACACCATATATTTT CASSQLQGAGNTIYF
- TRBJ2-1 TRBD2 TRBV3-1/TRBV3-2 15 TGTGCCAGCAGACATTCTAGCGGGGAAAACAATGAGCAGTTCTTC CASRHSSGENNEQFF
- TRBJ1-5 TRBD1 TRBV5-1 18 TGCGCCAGCAGCAAAAATCCACAGGGGGCGTTATCTAGGCAGCCCCAGCATTTT CASSKNPQGALSRQPQHF
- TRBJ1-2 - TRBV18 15 TGTGCCAGCTCGTGGACACAAGGGAGATCCTATGGCTACACCTTC CASSWTQGRSYGYTF
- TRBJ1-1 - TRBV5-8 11 TGTGCCAGCAGCTTGTGGACTGAAGCTTTCTTT CASSLWTEAFF
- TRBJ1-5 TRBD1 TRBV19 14 TGTGCCAGTAGTATCCAGGGGGGAAGTCAGCCCCAGCATTTT CASSIQGGSQPQHF
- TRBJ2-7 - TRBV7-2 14 TGTGCCAGCAGTCAGGGCCGGGGGTTTTACGAGCAGTACTTC CASSQGRGFYEQYF
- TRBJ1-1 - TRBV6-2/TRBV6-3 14 TGTGCCAGCAGTCGCTTCGGGGGGGGAACTGAAGCTTTCTTT CASSRFGGGTEAFF
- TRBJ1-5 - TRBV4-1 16 TGCGCCAGCAGCCAAGATTTACCGGAACGCAATCAGCCCCAGCATTTT CASSQDLPERNQPQHF
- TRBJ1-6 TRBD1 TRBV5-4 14 TGTGCCAGCACCCCTGGGGGGACAGGTTCACCCCTCCACTTT CASTPGGTGSPLHF
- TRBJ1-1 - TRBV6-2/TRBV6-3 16 TGTGCCAGCAGTTACTTAGTGGGAAAAGAGAACACTGAAGCTTTCTTT CASSYLVGKENTEAFF
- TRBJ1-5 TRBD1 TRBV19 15 TGTGCCAGTAGGCGAACAGGGGGTTATAGTCAGCCCCAGCATTTT CASRRTGGYSQPQHF
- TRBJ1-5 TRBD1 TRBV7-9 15 TGTGCCAGCAGCAGCCCCGGGACAGGGTCGGATTCCCAGCATTTT CASSSPGTGSDSQHF
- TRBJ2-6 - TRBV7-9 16 TGTGCCAGCAGCTTAAGCTATGGGACTGGGGCCAACGTCCTGACTTTC CASSLSYGTGANVLTF
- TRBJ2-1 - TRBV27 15 TGTGCCAGCAGTACGCAACAGGAGTCCTACAATGAGCAGTTCTTC CASSTQQESYNEQFF
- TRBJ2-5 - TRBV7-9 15 TGTGCCAGCAGCTCCTCTGAAGGTAGCGTGGAGACCCAGTACTTC CASSSSEGSVETQYF
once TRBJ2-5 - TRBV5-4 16 TGTGCCAGCAGCTTGGCGACCGGTGCGTTTCAAGAGACCCAGTACTTC CASSLATGAFQETQYF